The TCR beta chain described here comes from a study of shared clonotypes between healthy human individuals. Study conclusions and caveats: In contrast to clonotypes shared by all four donors, non-shared clonotypes had lower generation probabilities. Clonotypes that were shared across a handful of donors made up approximately 5% of naive CD4 clonotypes.

This CDR3 is built from 13 residues. The germline V and J ends were trimmed by 5 bases and 4 bases, with 12 bases remaining between them. In germline, CDR1 is SGHAT, CDR2 FQNNGV. The study ran the assay at deep level. TCRdb's copy holds only in-frame clones and misses some; the assay was immunoSEQ multiplex PCR. The repertoire holds millions of clones, with less than 95% as singletons. The naive CD8 subset, CD45RO-negative cells positively selected for CCR7, excluded terminally differentiated effector memory CD45RA+ cells. As to this clone: Its antigen is not identified.

Source material: naive CD8+ T cells sorted from blood. V is TRBV11-2 and J is TRBJ2-7; D perhaps matches TRBD2 (6 bases). The source of this sequence is a young man in good health. CDR3 sequence reads: CASSHGGSYEQYF. Written as DNA, the CDR3 is TGTGCCAGCAGCCATGGGGGGTCTTACGAGCAGTACTTC.